The T cell receptor beta chain under discussion was sequenced for a study of control samples from healthy donors and cancer patients (dated by TCRdb to the early 2020s). About this clone: Its antigen remains unidentified. No base quality information exists; no much larger clone differs at one position.

Receptor amplification or capture employed the immunoSEQ multiplex PCR assay. TCRdb took this table from immuneACCESS and kept in-frame rearrangements with V and J called. Such tables lack part of the clones; where checked against another copy, unresolved V genes explain under half of the gap, and the rest is unexplained. The sample data list some 70,000 clones, and more than 80% of these were observed just once. Approximately 2.8% of the sample belongs to the ten largest clones. The sample comprised PBMCs. The source of this sequence is a woman aged 45-59 years with lung cancer.

The DNA is TGTGCCAGCAGCTGGGACAGCCCCTACGAGCAGTACTTC. This translates into CASSWDSPYEQYF. The receptor chain draws on TRBV11-2 and TRBJ2-7; 7 of the junction bases match TRBD1. CDR3 length: 13 amino acids, cysteine to phenylalanine. Left in the record is the CDR3 DNA by itself, 39 bases read in frame from the first base. Compared with germline, V lacks 4 bases and J lacks 2 bases; bases without a gene match: 2. CDR1 SGHAT and CDR2 FQNNGV were looked up in the germline V gene.